This T cell receptor (beta chain) was sequenced during a study of post-analysis software for immune sequencing data (dated by TCRdb to the mid-2010s). Broadly, across the study: Relapsing-remitting, secondary progressive and progressive-relapsing multiple sclerosis were recorded as disease courses, and subtype annotation was lacking for some patients. The patient repertoires were set against roughly eleven previously published healthy control repertoires from donors whose ages ranged from roughly 6 to 27 years. A subset of samples was prepared in parallel using single-end sample barcoding, then pooled and co-amplified after Illumina adapter ligation. Beyond this particular receptor, the publication reports: The control group was slightly older than the multiple sclerosis patient group. Normalized Chao1 diversity was significantly lower in multiple sclerosis patients than controls, suggesting substantial peripheral T-cell clonal expansion. Strong co-clustering of samples prepared in the same batch was shown by direct clustering with F measure, prompting a batch-effect correction.

This clonotype was seen only once. Its antigen has not been determined. A much bigger clone sits one base away, suggesting this may be a read error. TCR beta repertoires were profiled from peripheral blood of 10 to 15 young patients with multiple sclerosis to demonstrate the VDJtools post-analysis software. The multiple sclerosis patients were children and adolescents ranging in age from about 6 to 17 years. The library was made by PCR. The run used an Illumina HiSeq 2500. To reduce PCR and sequencing biases, unique molecular identifiers were incorporated into the TCR beta cDNA libraries. Per 1 to 10 million input T cells, some 500,000 cDNA molecules were obtained, such that each molecule approximated one T cell. The patient libraries were prepared and sequenced with the same protocol used for the earlier healthy control dataset. Samples belonging to the same batch were prepared together, multiplexed and sequenced on a shared HiSeq lane. As for how the authors treated the data: MIGEC was used to process the raw barcoded reads, and molecular identifier groups with only a single read were discarded before consensus assembly and CDR3 extraction. VDJtools was used for post-analysis of the clonotype tables, with diversity normalized by down-sampling every dataset to the smallest sample size. To correct batch-related cross-sample contamination, repertoire overlap clustering matched CDR3 amino acid sequences but not nucleotide sequences. TCRdb applied fastp at Q25 and MiXCR to the public reads, then kept only in-frame beta chains. Duplicate CDR3 protein sequences are folded into a single record with the most common DNA and genes. TCRdb, not the original authors, processed these V and J calls. The sample records about 560,000 distinct CDR3 sequences, about 44% of which are singletons. The ten largest clones take up about 1.8% of the sample.

Sequenced material: blood. The source is a girl aged 10-17 years with multiple sclerosis.

The CDR3 has the sequence CASSQDRGSGTNVLTF. The DNA reads as follows: TGTGCCAGCAGCCAAGACAGGGGCTCTGGGACCAACGTCCTGACTTTC. In this chain, TRBV4-2 is recombined with TRBJ2-6; 6 matching bases give a weak D call of TRBD1. Reading from cysteine to phenylalanine, the CDR3 counts 16 amino acids. Of the read, only the CDR3 DNA is kept; its 48 bases are in frame from base 1. CDR1 and CDR2, looked up from the germline V gene, are LGHNA and YNFKEQ.